These 14 T cell receptor beta chains came from one sample sequenced in a study of regulatory T cells in long-lasting Graves disease. Building the TCR beta libraries relied on iRepertoire HTBI primers, and CDR3 regions underwent Arm-PCR. Via MiXCR, TCRdb re-called the multiplex PCR reads, giving one row per CDR3 protein. The sample contains about 220,000 distinct CDR3 sequences, 18% of which appear only once. The time point denotes: newly diagnosed GD, antithyroid drugs for less than 3 months. From PBMCs, RNA was extracted and then used to make the TCR library. This specimen consisted of peripheral blood mononuclear cells (PBMCs), obtained at new diagnosis, from a patient treated with antithyroid drugs. Source of these receptors: a female donor with Graves disease.

This clonotype was found many times. The chain links TRBV2 to TRBJ2-1, with D uncertain. This CDR3 comprises 12 residues. The germline V and J ends were trimmed by 5 bases and 6 bases, with 8 bases remaining between them. Germline loops: CDR1 SNHLY, CDR2 FYNNEI. The CDR3 DNA sequence: TGTGCCAGCAGTCCCCGGTCCAATGAGCAGTTCTTC. Encoded protein: CASSPRSNEQFF. Combining the CDR3 with reference TRBV2 and TRBJ2-1 gives the whole variable domain EPEVTQTPSHQVTQMGQEVILRCVPISNHLYFYWYRQILGQKVEFLVSFYNNEISEKSEIFDDQFSVERPDGSNFTLKIRSTKLEDSAMYFCASSPRSNEQFFGPGTRLTVL.

This clonotype has only a few counts. The chain joins TRBV28 to TRBJ1-1, with 7 bases lining up with TRBD1. CDR1 and CDR2 (germline): MDHEN, SYDVKM. The V and J ends lost 6 bases and 0 bases, in that order; junction bases with no gene match: 10. This CDR3 is built from 16 residues. The CDR3 DNA reads as TGTGCCAGCAGCGCGGGGACGACAGGGATGAACACTGAAGCTTTCTTT. This encodes CASSAGTTGMNTEAFF.

This chain connects TRBV2 to TRBJ2-5; D tentatively fits TRBD1 or TRBD2 (5 bases each). V dropped 4 bases and J dropped 3 bases, with 15 bases sitting between them. Germline CDR1 and CDR2: SNHLY and FYNNEI. The CDR3 runs to 15 residues. The CDR3 region has the DNA TGTGCCAGCAGTGTAAGCCGGGACCGTAAAGAGACCCAGTACTTC. Amino acid sequence: CASSVSRDRKETQYF. Supplemented by reference TRBV2 and TRBJ2-5, the full variable domain reads EPEVTQTPSHQVTQMGQEVILRCVPISNHLYFYWYRQILGQKVEFLVSFYNNEISEKSEIFDDQFSVERPDGSNFTLKIRSTKLEDSAMYFCASSVSRDRKETQYFGPGTRLLVL.

This clonotype was recorded at least ten times. The rearrangement uses TRBV27 and TRBJ2-3, with D unclear. The CDR3 has 13 residues. CDR1 and CDR2 (germline): MNHEY, SMNVEV (reference sequence). V lost 2 bases to trimming and J lost 4 bases, with 7 bases between them. CDR3 amino acids: CASSLDRADTQYF. The CDR3 nucleotides read TGTGCCAGCAGTTTAGATAGGGCAGATACGCAGTATTTT.

This clonotype occurred many times. The chain combines TRBV2 with TRBJ2-2, with TRBD2 identical over 7 bases. In germline, CDR1 is SNHLY, CDR2 FYNNEI. Losses at the gene ends were 3 bases for V and 5 bases for J; bases not matched to a gene: 3. There are 14 residues in the CDR3. CDR3: CASSDPAGTGELFF. The CDR3 DNA reads TGTGCCAGCAGTGATCCAGCGGGAACCGGGGAGCTGTTTTTT.

In regard to this clonotype: The junction and the germline gene differ at one end; a read error may be behind it. This rearrangement joins TRBV6-1 to TRBJ2-7, with D possibly being TRBD2 (6 bases). The germline CDR1 and CDR2 sequences are MNHNS and SASEGT. The CDR3 runs 14 residues. The CDR3 reads CASSQAGPSYEQYF. CDR3 nucleotides: TGTGCCAGCAGTCAAGCGGGCCCATCCTACGAGCAGTACTTC.

The chain combines TRBV10-3 with TRBJ2-5; TRBD2 is a possible D gene (6 bases). The CDR3 has 14 amino acids. The germline V gene has CDR1 ENHRY and CDR2 SYGVKD. Trimming stripped 6 bases from V and 5 bases from J, with 16 bases between. CDR3 residues: CAISGSNRQETQYF. The CDR3 DNA sequence: TGTGCCATCAGCGGGAGTAACCGTCAGGAGACCCAGTACTTC.

This clonotype was observed once. The genes are TRBV3-1 and TRBJ2-7; the D is unclear. The V end lost 4 bases, the J end lost 0 bases, and 10 bases lay between the germline ends. The CDR3 loop spans 14 amino acids. Per germline, CDR1 LGHDT and CDR2 YNNKEL (reference sequence). CDR3 loop: CASSPGASSYEQYF. CDR3 sequence (DNA): TGTGCCAGCAGCCCAGGAGCTAGCTCCTACGAGCAGTACTTC.

This clonotype was recorded at least ten times. This chain uses TRBV7-2 with TRBJ2-2, with no clear D. Germline CDR1 SGHTA, CDR2 FQGNSA. This CDR3 comprises 13 residues. Trimming pared 1 base from V and 6 bases from J, leaving 6 bases between. This CDR3 reads CASSLEKAGELFF. As DNA, the CDR3 is TGTGCCAGCAGCTTAGAGAAGGCCGGGGAGCTGTTTTTT.

This clonotype was detected many times. The genes are TRBV20-1 and TRBJ2-7; a possible D gene is TRBD2 (5 bases). The CDR3 runs to 14 residues. The germline gives CDR1 DFQATT, CDR2 SNEGSKA (reference sequence). V gave up 0 bases and J gave up 5 bases, with 14 bases separating them. CDR3 bases: TGCAGTGCTAGAGATCCCGGGAAAGGACACGAGCAGTACTTC. It is translated as CSARDPGKGHEQYF.

Many counts were recorded for this clonotype. The chain links TRBV11-2 to TRBJ2-1, with 9 bases aligning to TRBD1. The CDR3 has 16 residues. The germline V gene encodes CDR1 SGHAT and CDR2 FQNNGV. Trimming removed 5 bases from V and 5 bases from J; junction bases left unmatched: 10. CDR3 in amino acids: CASSPGLGQGNNEQFF. DNA of the CDR3: TGTGCCAGCAGCCCAGGGTTAGGACAGGGGAACAATGAGCAGTTCTTC.

In its sample, this clonotype was seen a few times. V is TRBV19 and J is TRBJ1-3, with D maybe TRBD1 (5 bases). The V end lost 4 bases, the J end lost 4 bases, and 11 bases lay between the germline ends. This CDR3 is 14 amino acids long. CDR1 is LNHDA and CDR2 is SQIVND in the germline V gene (reference sequence). This CDR3 is CASSSGASGNTIYF. The DNA for the CDR3 is TGTGCCAGTAGTAGCGGGGCTTCGGGAAACACCATATATTTT.

The V and J genes are TRBV12-3 or TRBV12-4 and TRBJ1-2; TRBD1 agrees at 7 bases. Unmatched junction bases numbered 7, after V lost 5 bases and J lost 4 bases. The CDR3 has 14 residues. The CDR3 DNA sequence: TGTGCCAGCAGTCCCGGGGCAGGGGGCTATGGCTACACCTTC. This sequence encodes CASSPGAGGYGYTF.

This clonotype was recorded many times. V and J are TRBV9 and TRBJ2-2; TRBD1 agrees at 12 bases. Germline assignment: CDR1 SGDLS and CDR2 YYNGEE. V was pared by 4 bases and J by 2 bases, with 12 bases of the junction left unmatched. The CDR3 runs to 19 residues. CDR3: CASSPRTGTGGINTGELFF. Here the CDR3 DNA reads TGTGCCAGCAGCCCAAGAACCGGGACAGGGGGCATTAACACCGGGGAGCTGTTTTTT. The entire variable domain, with the rest obtained from reference TRBV9 and TRBJ2-2, is as follows: DSGVTQTPKHLITATGQRVTLRCSPRSGDLSVYWYQQSLDQGLQFLIQYYNGEERAKGNILERFSAQQFPDLHSELNLSSLELGDSALYFCASSPRTGTGGINTGELFFGEGSRLTVL.